This TCR beta chain was captured in a study of T cell responses to AZD1222 COVID-19 vaccine. The CDR3 runs 14 residues. Germline V gene data show CDR1 as SQVTM and CDR2 as ANQGSEA. The V gene lost 0 bases and the J gene lost 0 bases, with 8 bases spanning the gap. Measured with immunoSEQ multiplex PCR; TCRdb has only the in-frame clones, and not every one. This sample has over 150,000 clones; around 90% occur once, and the top ten carry about 1.6%. The clonotype originates from an adult in good health. The chain combines TRBV29-1 with TRBJ1-1, with TRBD1 as a possible D gene (5 bases). The sequences come from peripheral blood, collected on day 0 of AZD1222 vaccination. This chain's CDR3 is CSVEDAGMNTEAFF. The CDR3 DNA reads TGCAGCGTTGAAGATGCAGGGATGAACACTGAAGCTTTCTTT.